The rows below give T cell receptor beta chains drawn from one sample of a study of cytomegalovirus exposure and HLA in healthy donors. Generated by immunoSEQ multiplex PCR, the TCRdb table keeps only in-frame clones and is missing some. The sample has around 200,000 clones; 75% to 90% are singletons. Sample: PBMCs. These receptor sequences come from a woman aged 40 to 50 in good health and CMV-seronegative. CDR3s include the opening cysteine and the closing phenylalanine or tryptophan. The D gene is left open where the match is weak. The size field is filled for only some rows; it gives once, few, many or a size class.

NA,TRBJ2-2,TRBV5-6,NA,TGTGCCAGCAGCTTGGTCTCGACCGGGGAGCTGTTTTTT,CASSLVSTGELFF
NA,TRBJ2-2,TRBV7-2,TRBD2,TGTGCCAGCAGCTTAGCGGTAACTAGCGGCGGGGAGCTGTTTTTT,CASSLAVTSGGELFF
NA,TRBJ1-2,TRBV11-2,TRBD1,TGTGCCAGCAGCCCAGGACAGGCGGGGGGCTACACCTTC,CASSPGQAGGYTF
once,TRBJ2-1,TRBV5-4,NA,TGTGCTTCGACGGAGGGCAATGAGCAGTTCTTC,CASTEGNEQFF
NA,TRBJ2-2,TRBV6-1,NA,TGTGCCAGCAGTGTTATCTCCTGGAGGGGCACCGGGGAGCTGTTTTTT,CASSVISWRGTGELFF
NA,TRBJ2-7,TRBV7-2,NA,TGTGCCAGCAGCTTATCAGCGGCCACGGGGGAGCAGTACTTC,CASSLSAATGEQYF
NA,TRBJ1-2,TRBV7-9,TRBD1,TGTGCCAGCAGCCCCGTTCGGGGACAGGGGGCGCTCTATGGCTACACTTTC,CASSPVRGQGALYGYTF
few,TRBJ2-5,TRBV7-2,NA,TGTGCCAGCAGCTTCATCCCTTCGGGAGTAGGAGAGACCCAGTACTTC,CASSFIPSGVGETQYF
few,TRBJ1-1,TRBV27,NA,TGTGCCAGCGCGAAAAGAAGCGGGCAGGGCGGGGGGACTGAAGCTTTCTTT,CASAKRSGQGGGTEAFF
NA,TRBJ2-3,TRBV6-5,NA,TGTGCCAGCAGCGGTGCAGATACGCAGTATTTT,CASSGADTQYF
few,TRBJ2-7,TRBV6-1,TRBD1,TGTGCCAGCAGTGTAGGGACAGGGAGCTCCTACGAGCAGTACTTC,CASSVGTGSSYEQYF
NA,TRBJ2-2,TRBV9,NA,TGTGCCAGCAGCGTTTTTCCGAACACGAACACCGGGGAGCTGTTTTTT,CASSVFPNTNTGELFF
NA,TRBJ1-4,TRBV11-2,TRBD1,TGTGCCAGCAGCTCGGGACAGGGCAGAGAAAAACTGTTTTTT,CASSSGQGREKLFF
NA,TRBJ2-7,TRBV5-1,TRBD2,TGCGCCAGCAGCGTTAGCGGGACCGCCTACGAGCAGTACTTC,CASSVSGTAYEQYF
NA,TRBJ1-5,TRBV28,NA,TGTGCCAGCACTTGGCCCGGAGGGCATCAGCCCCAGCATTTT,CASTWPGGHQPQHF
NA,TRBJ1-2,TRBV19,TRBD1,TGTGCCAGTCGATCGGGACAGGGGATCTATGGCTACACCTTC,CASRSGQGIYGYTF
few,TRBJ2-7,TRBV5-1,TRBD2,TGCGCCAGCAGCGCCGGACTAGCGGGAAGATTACGAATGGAGCAGTACTTC,CASSAGLAGRLRMEQYF
NA,TRBJ1-2,TRBV2,NA,TGTGCCAGCAGATCCGACCCGGGGGGGGAAGGCTACACCTTC,CASRSDPGGEGYTF
few,TRBJ2-5,TRBV30,TRBD1,TGTGCCTGGAACAGGGGGCTCTTCGGAGAGACCCAGTACTTC,CAWNRGLFGETQYF
NA,TRBJ1-5,TRBV2,TRBD1,TGTGCCAGCTCGGGGACAGGGAACGTTAGCAATCAGCCCCAGCATTTT,CASSGTGNVSNQPQHF
NA,TRBJ1-4,TRBV11-2,NA,TGTGCCAGCAGCTTAGGTTACACAGGGCGCAATGAAAAACTGTTTTTT,CASSLGYTGRNEKLFF
NA,TRBJ2-3,TRBV7-9,NA,TGTGCCAGCAGCCCAGATGACACAGATACGCAGTATTTT,CASSPDDTDTQYF
once,TRBJ2-7,TRBV7-9,TRBD2,TGTGCCAGCAGGGAAACCGGGACTAGCGTCGAGCAGTACTTC,CASRETGTSVEQYF
NA,TRBJ2-7,TRBV5-1,NA,TGCGCCAGCAGCTCGAGCGGAGGAAATTACGAGCAGTACTTC,CASSSSGGNYEQYF
few,TRBJ2-3,TRBV7-2,TRBD2,TGTGCCAGCATAAGGGGAGGCGGGAGAGTCGCAGATACGCAGTATTTT,CASIRGGGRVADTQYF
NA,TRBJ2-1,TRBV7-3,NA,TGTGCCAGCAGCCCGAACCCGGGCCAGGGGCCCTACAATGAGCAGTTCTTC,CASSPNPGQGPYNEQFF
NA,TRBJ2-1,TRBV5-1,NA,TGCGCCAGCAGCTTGACTTGGCAGGGAAATAATGAGCAGTTCTTC,CASSLTWQGNNEQFF
NA,TRBJ1-1,TRBV7-3,TRBD1,TGTGCCAGCAGCCAAAACCGGGACAGGTCCACTGAAGCTTTCTTT,CASSQNRDRSTEAFF
NA,TRBJ2-5,TRBV4-1,TRBD2,TGCGCCAGCAGCCAAGATACCGGGGGGGGGACCCAGTACTTC,CASSQDTGGGTQYF
NA,TRBJ2-7,TRBV30,NA,TGTGCCTGGAGTGTCGGGGTTTCCTACGAGCAGTACTTC,CAWSVGVSYEQYF
NA,TRBJ2-7,TRBV28,NA,TGTGCCAGCAGTTCCCCAGGGAGGTCGTCCTACGAGCAGTACTTC,CASSSPGRSSYEQYF
once,TRBJ2-3,TRBV7-2,TRBD2,TGTGCCAGCAGGGTTAGTGGGACTACTACGCAGTATTTT,CASRVSGTTTQYF
NA,TRBJ2-5,TRBV30,NA,TGTGCCTGGAGGCGGGTCTACGAAACTTTTTACTTC,CAWRRVYETFYF
NA,TRBJ2-7,TRBV18,NA,TGTGCCAGCTCACAACAAGTCCCCAGGGGTTCCTACGAGCAGTACTTC,CASSQQVPRGSYEQYF
NA,TRBJ2-1,TRBV11-2,NA,TGTGCCAGCAGCTTAGACCGCTACTCCCATTCCTACAATGAGCAGTTCTTC,CASSLDRYSHSYNEQFF
few,TRBJ1-5,TRBV7-2,NA,TGTGCCAGCAGCTCCCTTCAGGAGCCCCAGCATTTT,CASSSLQEPQHF
NA,TRBJ2-1,TRBV11-2,TRBD2,TGTGCCAGCAGCATACCGGGACTAGCGGGAAGCTCCTACAATGAGCAGTTCTTC,CASSIPGLAGSSYNEQFF
NA,TRBJ2-7,TRBV19,NA,TGTGCCAGTAGCGCCGGGACACAATCCTACGAGCAGTACTTC,CASSAGTQSYEQYF
NA,TRBJ2-6,TRBV18,NA,TGTGCCAGCTCACCACCGGCAGGGGCCGGGGCCAACGTCCTGACTTTC,CASSPPAGAGANVLTF
once,TRBJ2-5,TRBV7-6,NA,TGTGCCAGCAGCTTCTTTGCCGGGCAAGAGACCCAGTACTTC,CASSFFAGQETQYF
NA,TRBJ2-3,TRBV5-1,TRBD2,TGCGCCAGCAGTCGGACTAGCGGGAGAACAGATACGCAGTATTTT,CASSRTSGRTDTQYF
NA,TRBJ1-2,TRBV4-1,TRBD1,TGCGCCAGCAGCAGTCCGCCCCAGGGGGCCTATGGCTACACCTTC,CASSSPPQGAYGYTF
NA,TRBJ2-2,TRBV10-1,NA,TGCGCCAGCAGCCCCTCCTTCACCGGGGAGCTGTTTTTT,CASSPSFTGELFF
NA,TRBJ1-2,TRBV28,TRBD1,TGTGCCAGCAGCTCAACCCTCTATCAACGACAGGGGAGAGGGTATGGCTACACCTTC,CASSSTLYQRQGRGYGYTF
NA,TRBJ2-2,TRBV7-9,TRBD2,TGTGCCAGCATACCCGGGGGGACCGGGGAGCTGTTTTTT,CASIPGGTGELFF
once,TRBJ2-7,TRBV9,NA,TGTGCCAGCAGCGTAGGGATCCAGGGGAAAACCTACGAGCAGTACTTC,CASSVGIQGKTYEQYF
once,TRBJ2-7,TRBV28,TRBD1,TGTGCCAGCAGTTTAGGAGGGACAGGGGGCTACTACGAGCAGTACTTC,CASSLGGTGGYYEQYF
NA,TRBJ1-1,TRBV6-1,TRBD1,TGTGCCAGCAGTCCCCAGGGGGGAACTGAAGCTTTCTTT,CASSPQGGTEAFF
NA,TRBJ2-7,TRBV19,TRBD1,TGTGCCAGTAGTACTGGGACAGGGGCGTACGAGCAGTACTTC,CASSTGTGAYEQYF
once,TRBJ1-1,TRBV15,NA,TGTGCCACCAGCAGAGACTTGAACACTGAAGCTTTCTTT,CATSRDLNTEAFF
NA,TRBJ1-4,TRBV2,NA,TGTGCCAGCAGTGAACAGGGGAGGGCGAATGAAAAACTGTTTTTT,CASSEQGRANEKLFF
NA,TRBJ2-7,TRBV27,NA,TGTGCCAGCAGCCGAAGGGGCCCCTACGAGCAGTACTTC,CASSRRGPYEQYF
NA,TRBJ2-3,TRBV30,NA,TGTGCCTGGAGTAAAGGGGGAACAGATACGCAGTATTTT,CAWSKGGTDTQYF
NA,TRBJ2-5,TRBV10-3,TRBD1,TGTGCTACTAGGGACAGGGGACAAGAGACCCAGTACTTC,CATRDRGQETQYF
NA,TRBJ1-4,TRBV6-1,NA,TGTGCCAGCAGTGAAGCGACGGGTTCAACTAATGAAAAACTGTTTTTT,CASSEATGSTNEKLFF